This T cell receptor beta chain was identified during a study of T-cell reconstitution after alpha-beta-depleted transplantation in children. This clonotype was counted ten times or more. The germline V gene encodes CDR1 MNHEY and CDR2 SVGAGI. Trimming left V 2 bases short and J 1 base short, with 19 bases between. The CDR3 covers 18 residues. Construction of the TCRbeta library involved unique molecular identifiers. One entry per CDR3 protein, called by TCRdb with MiXCR from the PCR reads. The sample lists about 400,000 distinct CDR3 sequences; roughly 20% were seen once. The genes are TRBV6-5 and TRBJ2-3; TRBD2 might be the D (6 bases). This receptor was identified in a human donor who donated a stem cell graft to a child with acute myeloid leukemia. Sequenced material: PBMCs from the stem cell graft donor, taken from the stem cell graft. This chain's CDR3 is CASSYAAGPVAGTDTQYF. In nucleotides, the CDR3 is TGTGCCAGCAGTTACGCTGCAGGACCAGTAGCGGGCACAGATACGCAGTATTTT.